This entry lists 11 T cell receptor beta chains sequenced from one sample in a study of shared clonotypes between healthy human individuals. The repertoire was sequenced with immunoSEQ multiplex PCR; TCRdb's copy has only in-frame clones and lacks some. The table has millions of clones, 95% seen once; the top ten hold 0.13%. Sequenced: naive CD4+ T cells sorted from blood. As for subset: CD45RA+ positively selected. The origin of the receptors is a man between 18 and 35 years old in good health.

The gene calls are TRBV19 and TRBJ2-1, with a possible D match to TRBD1 (6 bases). Germline-derived CDR1 and CDR2 are LNHDA and SQIVND (reference sequence). The length of the CDR3 is 15 residues. V lost 3 bases, J lost 7 bases, and 16 bases lay in between. The CDR3 loop is CASSMSGGLHNEQFF. The CDR3 DNA reads TGTGCCAGTAGTATGTCTGGGGGCCTTCATAATGAGCAGTTCTTC.

V is TRBV27 and J is TRBJ1-6; D is uncertain. The CDR3 length is 17 residues. V lost 0 bases and J lost 3, with 12 bases in between. Looked up from germline, CDR1 is MNHEY and CDR2 is SMNVEV (reference sequence). CDR3 DNA sequence: TGTGCCAGCAGTTTATCGGTGACGTTAGACTATAATTCACCCCTCCACTTT. This codes for CASSLSVTLDYNSPLHF.

The rearrangement joins TRBV18 to TRBJ2-4; TRBD2 might be the D (6 bases). CDR1 KGHSH and CDR2 LQKENI come from the germline V gene. The V end was cut by 1 base, the J end by 7 bases, with 14 bases between. This CDR3 is 15 amino acids long. The CDR3 protein is CASSPLGSAGNIQYF. CDR3 coding DNA: TGTGCCAGCTCACCACTTGGGTCAGCGGGCAACATTCAGTACTTC.

The V gene is TRBV6-5, the J gene TRBJ2-5, with 8 nucleotides matching TRBD1. In germline, CDR1 is MNHEY, CDR2 SVGAGI. Trimming at V came to 4 bases and at J to 5 bases, leaving 6 bases not matched to a gene. CDR3 length: 14 residues. CDR3 in DNA: TGTGCCAGCAGTTCCACGAGGACAGGGGAGACCCAGTACTTC. Amino acids: CASSSTRTGETQYF.

The V call is TRBV7-9, the J call TRBJ2-3, with D unresolved. The CDR3 runs to 13 residues. Germline V gene sequence: CDR1 SEHNR, CDR2 FQNEAQ (reference sequence). V was trimmed by 3 bases and J by 6 bases, leaving 10 bases between them. CDR3 region: CASSFSQADTQYF. For the CDR3, the DNA is TGTGCCAGCAGCTTTTCGCAAGCGGATACGCAGTATTTT.

This rearrangement joins TRBV5-1 to TRBJ2-7; 8 nucleotides agree with TRBD1. Unmatched junction bases numbered 13, after V lost 5 bases and J lost 6 bases. The CDR3 has 15 amino acids. Germline values: CDR1 SGHRS, CDR2 YFSETQ. DNA of the CDR3: TGCGCCAGCAGTCCTAATGACAGGGGAACGTCCGAGCAGTACTTC. This encodes CASSPNDRGTSEQYF.

This rearrangement joins TRBV5-1 to TRBJ1-4; D gene ambiguous. CDR3 length: 15 residues. Germline values: CDR1 SGHRS, CDR2 YFSETQ. V was clipped by 1 base and J by 3 bases, with 10 bases between them. The CDR3 nucleotides read TGCGCCAGCAGCTTGCGCGGGAATCCTAATGAAAAACTGTTTTTT. Translated: CASSLRGNPNEKLFF.

The V gene is TRBV7-2, the J gene TRBJ1-5, with 7 bases matching TRBD1. The CDR3 runs to 15 residues. Looked up from germline, CDR1 is SGHTA and CDR2 is FQGNSA. V lost 6 bases and J lost 3; bases outside the gene matches: 8. Here the CDR3 reads CASRSTGALNQPQHF. CDR3 bases: TGTGCCAGCAGGTCCACAGGGGCCCTCAATCAGCCCCAGCATTTT.

The table lists this clone with a count of one. V is TRBV18 and J is TRBJ1-2, with a weak D call TRBD1 (5 bases). Germline V lookup: CDR1 KGHSH, CDR2 LQKENI. Trimming took 3 bases from V and 1 from J, leaving 15 bases between them. The CDR3 is made up of 16 amino acids. This CDR3 is CASSPGTQEYNYGYTF. In DNA, the CDR3 is TGTGCCAGCTCACCTGGGACGCAGGAATATAACTATGGCTACACCTTC.

This chain links TRBV10-1 with TRBJ2-5; D may be TRBD1 or TRBD2 (6 bases each). Germline V gene lookup returns CDR1 WNHNN and CDR2 SYGVQD (reference sequence). Trimming took 2 bases from V and 5 from J, leaving 12 bases between them. This CDR3 is 14 amino acids long. The CDR3 nucleotides read TGCGCCAGCAGTGAGCGGGGGCCGGGGGAGACCCAGTACTTC. This sequence encodes CASSERGPGETQYF.

The CDR3: CASSVGRMTYNEQFF. The CDR3 DNA reads as TGTGCCAGCAGCGTAGGCAGGATGACCTACAATGAGCAGTTCTTC. The chain combines TRBV9 with TRBJ2-1; D unresolved. V lost 0 bases, J lost 2 bases, and 9 bases lay in between. The CDR3 sequence is 15 residues long. Germline assignment: CDR1 SGDLS and CDR2 YYNGEE.